Sequencing of this T cell receptor beta chain was carried out in a study of OX40 agonist ivuxolimab in advanced cancers. After removal of 2 bases from V and 2 bases from J, the junction contained 5 bases not matched to a gene. CDR3 length: 15 residues. Germline-derived CDR1 and CDR2 are SGHAT and FQNNGV. No patient had autoimmune disease or received systemic immunosuppression. This table comes from immunoSEQ multiplex PCR, and its TCRdb copy is limited to in-frame clones, with some not included. The sample consists of approximately 49,000 clones, 81% of them appearing once. This TCR came from an adult with an advanced solid tumor such as melanoma, head and neck, liver or kidney cancer. The starting material was CD4+ or CD8+ T cells sorted from blood, obtained in a trial of the OX40 agonist ivuxolimab. J is TRBJ1-1 and V is TRBV11-2; TRBD1 matches 7 bases. In nucleotides, the CDR3 is TGTGCCAGCAGCTTAAGCACAGGGGAAAACACTGAAGCTTTCTTT. Its translation: CASSLSTGENTEAFF.